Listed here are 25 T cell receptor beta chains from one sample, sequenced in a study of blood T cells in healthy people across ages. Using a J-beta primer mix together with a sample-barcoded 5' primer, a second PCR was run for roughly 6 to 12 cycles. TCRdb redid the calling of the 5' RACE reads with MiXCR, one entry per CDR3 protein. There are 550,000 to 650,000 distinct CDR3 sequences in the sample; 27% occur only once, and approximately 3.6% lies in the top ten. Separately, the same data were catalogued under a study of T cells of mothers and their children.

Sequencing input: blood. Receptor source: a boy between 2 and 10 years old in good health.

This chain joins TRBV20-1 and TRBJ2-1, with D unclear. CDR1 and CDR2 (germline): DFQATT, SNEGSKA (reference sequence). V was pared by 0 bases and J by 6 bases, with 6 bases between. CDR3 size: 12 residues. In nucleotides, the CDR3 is TGCAGTGCTAGAGATCTGGTCAATGAGCAGTTCTTC. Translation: CSARDLVNEQFF.

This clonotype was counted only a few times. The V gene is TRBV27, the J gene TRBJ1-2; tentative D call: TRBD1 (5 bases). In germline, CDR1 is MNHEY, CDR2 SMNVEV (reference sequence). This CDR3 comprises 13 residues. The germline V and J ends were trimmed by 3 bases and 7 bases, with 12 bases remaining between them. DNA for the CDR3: TGTGCCAGCAGTTTTTTCGGGGCGGCTGGCTACACCTTC. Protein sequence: CASSFFGAAGYTF.

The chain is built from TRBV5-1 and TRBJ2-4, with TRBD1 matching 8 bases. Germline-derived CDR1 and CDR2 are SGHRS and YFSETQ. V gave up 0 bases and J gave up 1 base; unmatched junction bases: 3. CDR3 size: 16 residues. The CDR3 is CASSLGQGLAKNIQYF. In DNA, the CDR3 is TGCGCCAGCAGCTTGGGACAGGGGCTCGCCAAAAACATTCAGTACTTC.

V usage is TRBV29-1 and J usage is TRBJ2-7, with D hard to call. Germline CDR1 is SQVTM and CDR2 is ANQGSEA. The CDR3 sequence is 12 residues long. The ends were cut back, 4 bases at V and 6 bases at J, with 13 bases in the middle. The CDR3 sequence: CSVAIVVGEQYF. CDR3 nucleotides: TGCAGCGTTGCCATAGTAGTTGGCGAGCAGTACTTC.

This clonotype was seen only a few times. The CDR3 here is CASSLGTLAGNTGELFF. In nucleotides, the CDR3 is TGTGCCAGCAGCTTGGGGACACTAGCGGGGAACACCGGGGAGCTGTTTTTT. The rearrangement joins TRBV7-2 to TRBJ2-2; 9 bases match TRBD2. This CDR3 has 17 amino acids. V gave up 3 bases and J gave up 1 base; unmatched junction bases: 6. CDR1 is SGHTA, CDR2 FQGNSA, per germline.

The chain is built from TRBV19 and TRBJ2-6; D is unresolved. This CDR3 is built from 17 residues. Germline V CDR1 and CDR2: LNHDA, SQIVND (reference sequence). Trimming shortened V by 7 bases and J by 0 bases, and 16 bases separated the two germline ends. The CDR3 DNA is TGTGCCAGTAATGTTTTAGGTGGGATCTCTGGGGCCAACGTCCTGACTTTC. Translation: CASNVLGGISGANVLTF. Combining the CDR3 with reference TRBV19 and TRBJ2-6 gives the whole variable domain DGGITQSPKYLFRKEGQNVTLSCEQNLNHDAMYWYRQDPGQGLRLIYYSQIVNDFQKGDIAEGYSVSREKKESFPLTVTSAQKNPTAFYLCASNVLGGISGANVLTFGAGSRLTVL.

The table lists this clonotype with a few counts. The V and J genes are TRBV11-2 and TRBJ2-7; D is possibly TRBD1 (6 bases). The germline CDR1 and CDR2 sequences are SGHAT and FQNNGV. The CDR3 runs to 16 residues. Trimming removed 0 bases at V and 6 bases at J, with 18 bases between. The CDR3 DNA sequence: TGTGCCAGCAGCTTAGAGCTGGGGGCGCAAAAAAGCGAGCAGTACTTC. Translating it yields CASSLELGAQKSEQYF.

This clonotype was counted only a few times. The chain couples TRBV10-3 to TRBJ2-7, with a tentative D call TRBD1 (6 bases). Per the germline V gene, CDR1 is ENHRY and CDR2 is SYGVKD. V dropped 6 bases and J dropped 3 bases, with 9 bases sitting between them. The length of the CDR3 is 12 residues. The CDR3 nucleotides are TGTGCCATCAGGGACAGTAACTACGAGCAGTACTTC. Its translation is CAIRDSNYEQYF.

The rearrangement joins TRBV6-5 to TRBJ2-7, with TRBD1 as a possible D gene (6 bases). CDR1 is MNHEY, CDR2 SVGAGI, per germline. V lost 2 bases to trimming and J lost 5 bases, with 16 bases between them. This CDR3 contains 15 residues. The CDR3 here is CASSYTAGQINEQYF. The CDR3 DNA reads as TGTGCCAGCAGTTACACAGCTGGACAGATTAACGAGCAGTACTTC.

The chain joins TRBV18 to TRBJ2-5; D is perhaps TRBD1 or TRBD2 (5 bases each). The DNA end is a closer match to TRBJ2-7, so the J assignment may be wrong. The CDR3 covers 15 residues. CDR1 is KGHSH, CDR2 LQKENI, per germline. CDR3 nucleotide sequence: TGTGCCAGCTCACCACAGTCTGTGGGACCCTACGAGCAGTACTTC. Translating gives CASSPQSVGPYEQYF.

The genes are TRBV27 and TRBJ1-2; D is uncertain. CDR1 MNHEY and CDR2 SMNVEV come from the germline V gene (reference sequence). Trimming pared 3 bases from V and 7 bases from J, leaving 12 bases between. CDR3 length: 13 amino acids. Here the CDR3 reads CASSLKEYSGYTF. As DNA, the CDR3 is TGTGCCAGCAGTTTGAAGGAATACAGTGGCTACACCTTC.

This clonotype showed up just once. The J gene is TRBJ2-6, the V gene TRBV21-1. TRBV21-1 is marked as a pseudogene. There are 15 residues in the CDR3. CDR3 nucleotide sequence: TGTGCCAGCAGCAAAACAGGGCCTGGGGCCAACGTCCTGACTTTC. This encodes CASSKTGPGANVLTF.

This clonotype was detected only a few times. CDR3 sequence reads: CSAQGARVENIQYF. DNA of the CDR3: TGCAGTGCCCAGGGGGCGAGGGTCGAAAACATTCAGTACTTC. The rearrangement joins TRBV20-1 to TRBJ2-4, with 8 bases aligning to TRBD1. V lost 6 bases, J lost 5 bases, and 9 bases stayed unmatched. The CDR3 runs to 14 residues. Germline lookup yields CDR1 DFQATT and CDR2 SNEGSKA (reference sequence).

CDR3 residues: CAISDVRGETQYF. The CDR3 nucleotides read TGTGCCATCAGTGATGTAAGGGGGGAGACCCAGTACTTC. V gene TRBV10-3 combines with J gene TRBJ2-5, with a weak D call TRBD1 (6 bases). Germline V gives CDR1 ENHRY, CDR2 SYGVKD. There are 13 residues in the CDR3. V dropped 3 bases and J dropped 5 bases, with 10 bases sitting between them.

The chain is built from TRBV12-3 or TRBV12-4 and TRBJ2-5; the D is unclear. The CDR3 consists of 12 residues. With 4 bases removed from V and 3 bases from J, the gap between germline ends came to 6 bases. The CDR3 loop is CASSSLKETQYF. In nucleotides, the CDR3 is TGTGCCAGCAGTTCATTAAAAGAGACCCAGTACTTC.

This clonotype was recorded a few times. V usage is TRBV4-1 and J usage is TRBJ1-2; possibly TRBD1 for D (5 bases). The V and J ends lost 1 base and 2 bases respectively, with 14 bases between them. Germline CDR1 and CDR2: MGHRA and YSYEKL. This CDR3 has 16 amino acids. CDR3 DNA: TGCGCCAGCAGCCAAGCCCGGGAAGGGACCAACTATGGCTACACCTTC. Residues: CASSQAREGTNYGYTF.

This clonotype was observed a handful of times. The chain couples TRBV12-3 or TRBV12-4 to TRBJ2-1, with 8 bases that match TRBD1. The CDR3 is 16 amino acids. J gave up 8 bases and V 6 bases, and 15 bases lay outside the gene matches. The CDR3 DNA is TGTGCCAGCAGCCTGACAAGGAGACAGGGGATATATGAGCAGTTCTTC. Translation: CASSLTRRQGIYEQFF.

Here the CDR3 DNA reads TGTGCCAGCAGCCGGACAGGGGGCTTGTACGAGCAGTACTTC. This codes for CASSRTGGLYEQYF. This chain joins TRBV3-1 and TRBJ2-1; 11 bases align to TRBD1. TRBJ2-7 explains the end of the DNA better; the J call may be wrong. The CDR3 extends over 14 amino acids. Germline loops: CDR1 LGHDT, CDR2 YNNKEL (reference sequence).

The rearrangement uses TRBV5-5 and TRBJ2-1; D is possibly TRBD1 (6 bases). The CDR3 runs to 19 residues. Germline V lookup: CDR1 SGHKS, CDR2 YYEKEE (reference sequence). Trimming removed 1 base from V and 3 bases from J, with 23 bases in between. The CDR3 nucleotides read TGTGCCAGCAGCTTGACATACTATCACAGGGATTCGGGCTACAATGAGCAGTTCTTC. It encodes CASSLTYYHRDSGYNEQFF.

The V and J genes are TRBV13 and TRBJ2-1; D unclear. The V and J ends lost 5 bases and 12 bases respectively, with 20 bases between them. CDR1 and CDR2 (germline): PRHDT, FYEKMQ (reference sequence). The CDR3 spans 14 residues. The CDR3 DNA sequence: TGTGCCAGCAGCCCTACCCCTCAGAGTTTCGGGCAGTTCTTC. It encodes CASSPTPQSFGQFF.

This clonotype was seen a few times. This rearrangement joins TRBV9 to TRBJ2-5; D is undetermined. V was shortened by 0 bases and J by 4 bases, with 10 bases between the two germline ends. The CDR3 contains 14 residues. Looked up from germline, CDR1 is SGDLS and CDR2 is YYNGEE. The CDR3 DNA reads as TGTGCCAGCAGCGTAGCCCCGAGTGGAGAGACCCAGTACTTC. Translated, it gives CASSVAPSGETQYF.

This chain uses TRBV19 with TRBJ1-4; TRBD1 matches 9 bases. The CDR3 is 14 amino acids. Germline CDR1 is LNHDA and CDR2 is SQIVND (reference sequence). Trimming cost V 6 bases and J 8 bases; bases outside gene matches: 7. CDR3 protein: CASSLGTGREKLFF. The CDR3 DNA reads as TGTGCCAGTAGCCTTGGGACAGGGAGAGAAAAACTGTTTTTT.

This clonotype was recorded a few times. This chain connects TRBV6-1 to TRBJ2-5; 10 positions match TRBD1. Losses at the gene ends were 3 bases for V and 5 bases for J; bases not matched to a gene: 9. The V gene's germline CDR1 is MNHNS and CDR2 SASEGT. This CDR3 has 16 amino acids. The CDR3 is CASSDWDRGSGETQYF. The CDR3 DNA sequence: TGTGCCAGCAGTGATTGGGACAGGGGTTCGGGGGAGACCCAGTACTTC.

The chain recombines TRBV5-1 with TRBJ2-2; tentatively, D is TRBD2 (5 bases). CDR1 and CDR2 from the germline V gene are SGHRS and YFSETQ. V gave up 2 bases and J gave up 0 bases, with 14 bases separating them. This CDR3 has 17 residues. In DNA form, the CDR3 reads TGCGCCAGCAGCTTAGGGCTCCGCGGGTCGAACACCGGGGAGCTGTTTTTT. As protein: CASSLGLRGSNTGELFF. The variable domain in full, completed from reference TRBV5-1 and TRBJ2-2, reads KAGVTQTPRYLIKTRGQQVTLSCSPISGHRSVSWYQQTPGQGLQFLFEYFSETQRNKGNFPGRFSGRQFSNSRSEMNVSTLELGDSALYLCASSLGLRGSNTGELFFGEGSRLTVL.

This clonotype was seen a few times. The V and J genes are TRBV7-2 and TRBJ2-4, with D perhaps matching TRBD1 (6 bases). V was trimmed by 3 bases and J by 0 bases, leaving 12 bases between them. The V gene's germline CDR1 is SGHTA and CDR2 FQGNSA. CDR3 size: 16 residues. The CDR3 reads CASSFAGAGAKNIQYF. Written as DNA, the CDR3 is TGTGCCAGCAGCTTCGCAGGGGCAGGAGCCAAAAACATTCAGTACTTC.